These 25 T cell receptor beta chains came from one sample sequenced in a study of circulating and synovial CD4+ cells in juvenile arthritis. Produced via immunoSEQ multiplex PCR; TCRdb's table is partial and in-frame only. There are about 33,000 clones in the sample; 90% to 95% occur only once, and around 0.17% lies in the top ten. Source material: CD4+ T cells from blood. These receptors all stem from a human donor with juvenile idiopathic arthritis.

The CDR3 DNA is TGCGCCAGCAGGCTTGGAGGGACAGGGACAGATACGCAGTATTTT. This sequence encodes CASRLGGTGTDTQYF. The V and J genes are TRBV5-1 and TRBJ2-3; 9 bases match TRBD1. The length of the CDR3 is 15 residues. V dropped 5 bases and J dropped 3; count of bases not matched to a gene: 7. Germline CDR1 reads SGHRS; CDR2 reads YFSETQ.

This chain links TRBV5-4 with TRBJ1-3, with 9 bases that match TRBD1. This CDR3 has 16 residues. Germline V lookup: CDR1 SGHNT, CDR2 YYREEE (reference sequence). V shed 5 bases and J 4 bases; nucleotides not matched to a gene: 10. This CDR3 reads CASRDTGGAGGNTIYF. The CDR3 bases are TGTGCCAGCAGGGATACAGGGGGCGCAGGAGGAAACACCATATATTTT. The variable domain in full, completed from reference TRBV5-4 and TRBJ1-3, reads ETGVTQSPTHLIKTRGQQVTLRCSSQSGHNTVSWYQQALGQGPQFIFQYYREEENGRGNFPPRFSGLQFPNYSSELNVNALELDDSALYLCASRDTGGAGGNTIYFGEGSWLTVV.

This clone appeared a single time. This sequence joins TRBV7-2 and TRBJ1-2, with 12 bases lining up with TRBD1. Germline CDR1 reads SGHTA; CDR2 reads FQGNSA. V lost 4 bases, J lost 8 bases, and 11 bases stayed unmatched. This CDR3 is 16 amino acids long. The CDR3 DNA follows: TGTGCCAGCAGCTCGGCTGGGGACAGGGGGCGCGCCGGCTACACCTTC. It yields the protein CASSSAGDRGRAGYTF.

This chain uses TRBV28 with TRBJ1-1, with a weak D call TRBD1 (5 bases). The CDR3 consists of 16 residues. CDR1 is MDHEN and CDR2 is SYDVKM in the germline V gene. Trimming took off 7 bases at V and 10 bases at J, with 28 bases between the two ends. DNA of the CDR3: TGTGCCAGCACCCTCCTCACAGGCGGCGGGGCAGTGGTAGCTTTCTTT. Amino acid sequence: CASTLLTGGGAVVAFF. Complete variable domain (other parts from reference TRBV28 and TRBJ1-1): DVKVTQSSRYLVKRTGEKVFLECVQDMDHENMFWYRQDPGLGLRLIYFSYDVKMKEKGDIPEGYSVSREKKERFSLILESASTNQTSMYLCASTLLTGGGAVVAFFGQGTRLTVV.

The V call is TRBV7-2, the J call TRBJ1-3, with D maybe TRBD1 (5 bases). This CDR3 has 14 amino acids. Trimming left V 5 bases short and J 3 bases short, with 11 bases between. Germline V lookup: CDR1 SGHTA, CDR2 FQGNSA. CDR3 coding DNA: TGTGCCAGCAGCCCGGGGGGGGATGGAAACACCATATATTTT. As protein: CASSPGGDGNTIYF.

The genes are TRBV6-6 and TRBJ1-5; 11 positions match TRBD1. The V gene's germline CDR1 is MNHNY and CDR2 SVGAGI (reference sequence). The V and J ends lost 5 bases and 11 bases, in that order; junction bases with no gene match: 11. The CDR3 contains 15 residues. For the CDR3, the DNA is TGTGCCAGCAGTCCCGGGACAGGGGGGCCAACGGCCCAGCATTTT. Protein: CASSPGTGGPTAQHF.

V gene TRBV29-1 combines with J gene TRBJ1-3, with no clear D. CDR1 and CDR2 (germline): SQVTM, ANQGSEA. The ends were cut back, 4 bases at V and 0 bases at J, with 10 bases in the middle. This CDR3 is 14 amino acids long. The CDR3 region has the DNA TGCAGCGTTGTGCTGCGGGCCTCTGGAAACACCATATATTTT. Its protein is CSVVLRASGNTIYF.

This clone was picked up one time. The rearrangement joins TRBV7-2 to TRBJ2-7; 11 bases line up with TRBD2. Germline assignment: CDR1 SGHTA and CDR2 FQGNSA. Losses at the gene ends were 6 bases for V and 3 bases for J; bases not matched to a gene: 4. This CDR3 contains 14 residues. The CDR3 loop is CASRPTSGSYEQYF. Here the CDR3 DNA reads TGTGCCAGCAGACCTACTAGCGGGAGCTACGAGCAGTACTTC.

This chain connects TRBV5-5 to TRBJ2-1, with D perhaps TRBD2 (6 bases). The CDR3 has 15 residues. The germline gives CDR1 SGHKS, CDR2 YYEKEE (reference sequence). Trimming stripped 0 bases from V and 4 bases from J, with 11 bases between. In DNA, the CDR3 is TGTGCCAGCAGCTTGGGGGGGGAGTCATACAATGAGCAGTTCTTC. Translating it yields CASSLGGESYNEQFF.

This clone has only a few counts. The chain has TRBV14 and TRBJ2-7; D call uncertain. Trimming cost V 5 bases and J 4 bases, with 6 bases left between them. The CDR3 length is 11 residues. CDR1 is SGHDN, CDR2 FVKESK, per germline. For the CDR3, the DNA is TGTGCCAGCAGCTTCCGGTACGAGCAGTACTTC. It encodes CASSFRYEQYF.

The V gene is TRBV9, the J gene TRBJ1-2; D is uncertain. CDR3 length: 15 residues. V lost 0 bases, J lost 7 bases, and 16 bases lay in between. Germline V lookup: CDR1 SGDLS, CDR2 YYNGEE. The CDR3: CASSVDGSGLSGYTF. CDR3 in DNA: TGTGCCAGCAGCGTAGATGGTTCAGGCTTAAGTGGCTACACCTTC.

This clone was observed a single time. J is TRBJ2-7 and V is TRBV7-2; 12 nucleotides match TRBD2. Trimming took 1 base from V and 5 from J; bases not matched to a gene: 3. CDR1 and CDR2 (germline): SGHTA, FQGNSA. This CDR3 contains 15 residues. The CDR3 region is CASSLGLAGVDEQYF. For the CDR3, the DNA is TGTGCCAGCAGCTTAGGACTAGCGGGAGTAGACGAGCAGTACTTC.

CDR3 nucleotides: TGCGCCAGCAGCCGAGACAGGGGGTCTGGAAACACCATATATTTT. Its protein is CASSRDRGSGNTIYF. The chain employs TRBV4-1 and TRBJ1-3; TRBD1 agrees at 9 bases. After removal of 4 bases from V and 1 base from J, the junction contained 2 bases not matched to a gene. The CDR3 contains 15 residues. CDR1 MGHRA and CDR2 YSYEKL come from the germline V gene.

The chain combines TRBV5-1 with TRBJ2-7, with a weak D call TRBD1 (6 bases). CDR3 length: 14 amino acids. With 4 bases removed from V and 3 bases from J, the gap between germline ends came to 14 bases. Per germline, CDR1 SGHRS and CDR2 YFSETQ. The CDR3 loop reads CASSRNKGDYEQYF. As DNA, the CDR3 is TGCGCCAGCAGCCGGAATAAGGGGGACTACGAGCAGTACTTC.

The chain links TRBV27 to TRBJ2-1; 11 nucleotides match TRBD2. The J segment lost 4 bases and the V segment lost 1 base, leaving 6 bases of the junction unmatched. Germline V CDR1 and CDR2: MNHEY, SMNVEV (reference sequence). The CDR3 runs to 17 residues. The chain's CDR3 is CASSLLRTSGSYNEQFF. CDR3 nucleotides: TGTGCCAGCAGTTTATTGAGGACTAGCGGGTCATACAATGAGCAGTTCTTC.

This clone was detected only once. The chain uses TRBV20-1 and TRBJ1-1; D is unclear. CDR1 is DFQATT and CDR2 is SNEGSKA in the germline V gene (reference sequence). V was clipped by 3 bases and J by 4 bases, with 6 bases between them. The CDR3 runs to 11 residues. In DNA form, the CDR3 reads TGCAGTGCTAGTTTGGCCACTGAAGCTTTCTTT. This codes for CSASLATEAFF.

J is TRBJ1-4 and V is TRBV2; 8 bases match TRBD1. J gave up 4 bases and V 5 bases, and 3 bases lay outside the gene matches. The CDR3 has 14 amino acids. Germline V lookup: CDR1 SNHLY, CDR2 FYNNEI. CDR3 amino acids: CASSWTGINEKLFF. Written as DNA, the CDR3 is TGTGCCAGCAGTTGGACAGGGATTAATGAAAAACTGTTTTTT.

The chain employs TRBV6-1 and TRBJ2-2; 9 bases map to TRBD2. The V and J ends lost 2 bases and 6 bases, in that order; junction bases with no gene match: 7. This CDR3 is built from 16 residues. The V gene's germline CDR1 is MNHNS and CDR2 SASEGT. The CDR3 nucleotides are TGTGCCAGCAGTGAACCTGGGACTAGCTGGGCCGGGGAGCTGTTTTTT. This translates into CASSEPGTSWAGELFF.

The V gene is TRBV19, the J gene TRBJ2-1; 8 bases are shared with TRBD1. The CDR3 runs 14 residues. V lost 8 bases and J lost 2; bases outside the gene matches: 5. Germline CDR1 LNHDA, CDR2 SQIVND (reference sequence). The CDR3 reads CASSDRDPYNEQFF. Written as DNA, the CDR3 is TGTGCCAGTTCGGACAGGGACCCCTACAATGAGCAGTTCTTC.

This chain uses TRBV30 with TRBJ1-2; 7 nucleotides align to TRBD1. V was pared by 5 bases and J by 4 bases, with 7 bases of the junction left unmatched. The germline gives CDR1 GTSNPN, CDR2 SVGIG (reference sequence). The CDR3 sequence is 13 residues long. The CDR3, as DNA: TGTGCCTGGCAGACAGGGATAGGCTATGGCTACACCTTC. Its protein is CAWQTGIGYGYTF.

The rearrangement links TRBV5-4 to TRBJ2-3; D is undetermined. The V and J ends lost 1 base and 6 bases respectively, with 6 bases between them. The CDR3 consists of 12 residues. Germline assignment: CDR1 SGHNT and CDR2 YYREEE (reference sequence). This chain's CDR3 is CASSLTEDTQYF. CDR3 DNA: TGTGCCAGCAGCTTGACGGAGGATACGCAGTATTTT.

The chain links TRBV10-2 to TRBJ1-1, with 8 nucleotides matching TRBD1. Per germline, CDR1 WSHSY and CDR2 SAAADI. J lost 3 bases, V lost 6 bases, and 3 bases had no gene match. The CDR3 is made up of 13 amino acids. The CDR3 loop reads CASRTTGDTEAFF. For the CDR3, the DNA is TGCGCCAGCAGGACGACAGGGGACACTGAAGCTTTCTTT.

This rearrangement joins TRBV20-1 to TRBJ1-1, with D maybe TRBD1 (5 bases). The V and J ends lost 5 bases and 5 bases respectively, with 9 bases between them. The germline V gene encodes CDR1 DFQATT and CDR2 SNEGSKA (reference sequence). The CDR3 is 11 residues long. The CDR3 DNA follows: TGCAGTGCTCGGGGGGGGACTGAAGCTTTCTTT. Its translation is CSARGGTEAFF.

The chain recombines TRBV7-2 with TRBJ1-5; D might be TRBD1 (6 bases). The V gene lost 4 bases and the J gene lost 5 bases, with 12 bases spanning the gap. This CDR3 has 14 residues. The germline V gene encodes CDR1 SGHTA and CDR2 FQGNSA. CDR3 region: CASSSRDIYQPQHF. DNA for the CDR3: TGTGCCAGCAGCTCCCGGGACATTTATCAGCCCCAGCATTTT.

The chain joins TRBV30 to TRBJ1-5; tentative D call: TRBD1 (6 bases). V was pared by 5 bases and J by 6 bases, with 14 bases between. This CDR3 has 13 amino acids. Germline lookup yields CDR1 GTSNPN and CDR2 SVGIG (reference sequence). CDR3 coding DNA: TGTGCCTGGTCTAGGGGGGGAGGTCAGCCCCAGCATTTT. The encoded protein is CAWSRGGGQPQHF. Together with reference TRBV30 and TRBJ1-5, the CDR3 gives the full variable domain: SQTIHQWPATLVQPVGSPLSLECTVEGTSNPNLYWYRQAAGRGLQLLFYSVGIGQISSEVPQNLSASRPQDRQFILSSKKLLLSDSGFYLCAWSRGGGQPQHFGDGTRLSIL.